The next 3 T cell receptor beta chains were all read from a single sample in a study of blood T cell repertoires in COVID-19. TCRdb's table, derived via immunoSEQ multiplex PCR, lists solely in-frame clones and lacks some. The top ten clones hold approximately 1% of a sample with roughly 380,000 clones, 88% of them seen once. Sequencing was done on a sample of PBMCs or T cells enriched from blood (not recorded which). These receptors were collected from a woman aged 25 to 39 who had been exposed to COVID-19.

The DNA of the CDR3 is TGTGCCAGTACCCCGGGACAGGGTATTGACTATGGCTACACCTTC. It specifies CASTPGQGIDYGYTF. This chain uses TRBV19 with TRBJ1-2, with 9 bases matching TRBD1. There are 15 residues in the CDR3. V lost 7 bases to trimming and J lost 3 bases; unmatched junction nucleotides: 9. Germline-derived CDR1 and CDR2 are LNHDA and SQIVND (reference sequence).

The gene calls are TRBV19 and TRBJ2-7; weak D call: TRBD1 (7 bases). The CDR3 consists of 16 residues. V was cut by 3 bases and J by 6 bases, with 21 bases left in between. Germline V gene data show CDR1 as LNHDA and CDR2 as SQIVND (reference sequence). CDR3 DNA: TGTGCCAGTAGTATCGGGCAGGGGGGCCCAGGAAGCGAGCAGTACTTC. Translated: CASSIGQGGPGSEQYF.

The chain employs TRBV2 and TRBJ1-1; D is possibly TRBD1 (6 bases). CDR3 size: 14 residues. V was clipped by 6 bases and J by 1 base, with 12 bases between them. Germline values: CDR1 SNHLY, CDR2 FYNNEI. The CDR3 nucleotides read TGTGCCAGCAGACCACAGGGACCGAACACTGAAGCTTTCTTT. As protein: CASRPQGPNTEAFF.